Sequencing of this TCR beta chain was carried out in a study of blood T cells in healthy people across ages (dated by TCRdb to between 2014 and 2017). General notes on the study: Template switching captured roughly one uniquely barcoded TCR beta cDNA molecule per two T cells in model experiments. For two donors (one aged 18 to 30 and one aged 80 or older), the study analyzed two additional independent replicas of 1 million unique cDNA reads from the same blood draw. The donors were split into four age groups: young (average about 15 years), middle-aged (about 40), aged (about 62) and long-lived (more than 80). To avoid experimental bias, donors of different ages were randomly spread across the sequencing lanes. Using deep sequencing normalized with unique cDNA molecular identifiers, the study measured how TCR beta repertoire diversity changes with age.

Findings and caveats that apply to the study as a whole: Since profiling was done on bulk unsorted PBMCs, naive and antigen-experienced compartments could not be conclusively compared. As age increased, observed TCR beta diversity per million T cells dropped in a roughly linear way, and a significant reduction was already evident by age about 36. Estimates of total diversity based on one million sequenced T cells were regarded as lower bounds and as underestimates. Compared with the aged group, more naive CD4+ T cells, fewer expanded clones and increased TCR diversity were shown by the long-lived group, suggesting age selection. Because donor CMV infection status was unknown, age-related changes in expanded clonotypes were potentially confounded. Observed TCR beta diversity correlated strongly with the percentage of naive T cells measured by flow cytometry.

Library preparation employed 5' RACE. Sequenced using an Illumina HiSeq 2500. A second PCR of about 6 to 11 cycles was run with a J-beta primer mix and a sample-barcoded 5' primer. A template-switch 5' adaptor carrying 12 random nucleotides introduced a unique molecular identifier onto each TCR beta cDNA molecule. Each sample yielded at least 3 million CDR3-containing paired-end reads. All of the RNA was converted into first-strand cDNA using the Mint cDNA synthesis kit, with a TRBC-specific oligonucleotide serving as the primer. All cDNA was treated with uracil-DNA glycosylase and then went through a first 18-cycle PCR with the universal primers M1SS and BC2_uni_R. In the source study's methods: Each sample was normalized by randomly selecting 1 million high-quality reads, each carrying a distinct molecular identifier. Instead of being binned into consensus sequences, reads with shared molecular identifiers were discarded. MiTCR, with a Q25 quality threshold and the strictest error-elimination algorithm, was used for CDR3 identification, clonotype clustering and error correction. A nonparametric unseen species model with Euler transformation was used to estimate a lower bound on total TCR beta diversity. TCRdb itself trimmed the public reads at Q25 with fastp, ran MiXCR and retained productive beta chains. All rows with the same CDR3 protein become a single entry with the most common DNA and genes. TCRdb, not the authors, supplied the V and J calls. This sample is represented by 2 million or so distinct CDR3 sequences; about 50% of them were singletons. Less than 2.5% of the sample goes to the ten largest clones.

In regard to this clonotype: No cognate antigen has been identified for it. Qualities for individual bases were not recorded, and no much larger clone is one base off.

Systemically healthy Caucasian individuals from Russia, 35 to 50 in total and aged about 6 to 90 years, were included as donors. Around 9.8 milliliters of peripheral blood were collected from each donor into EDTA-treated Vacutainer tubes. Ficoll-Paque density-gradient centrifugation was used to isolate PBMCs, with at least 7 million per sample. Total RNA, at least 6 micrograms per sample, was extracted from PBMCs with Trizol reagent. The percentages of naive CD45RAhigh/CD27high T cells were determined by flow cytometry on a PBMC aliquot from every donor. The sequence was obtained from a woman between 40 and 50 years old in good health. The sequenced material came from blood.

Here the CDR3 is given as CASSQETGWESYEQYF. The DNA is as follows: TGTGCCAGCAGCCAAGAGACAGGGTGGGAGTCCTACGAGCAGTACTTC. The sequence links TRBV14 to TRBJ2-7, and 7 bases in between align with TRBD1. CDR1 and CDR2 (SGHDN, FVKESK) derive from the germline V gene. Measured from the cysteine to the phenylalanine, the CDR3 is 16 residues long. The entry retains the CDR3 DNA only, 48 bases that are in frame from base 1. Here V drops 0 bases and J drops 1 base, and the junction holds 6 bases not matched to any gene.